This T cell receptor beta chain was profiled in a study of shared T cell receptors in the human thymus. This clone was detected only once. Assay: immunoSEQ multiplex PCR; the TCRdb copy retains only in-frame clones and omits some. Among over 450,000 clones listed, 78% were seen once. Germline CDR1 MGHDK, CDR2 SYGVNS. CDR3 length: 17 amino acids. V lost 4 bases and J lost 0; bases outside the gene matches: 3. This same sample was also part of a study on human thymus T cells. This second study notes: The study used thymus tissue resected during corrective heart surgery. Repertoires from thymus and blood appeared to show biased V and J gene usage. Thymic repertoires from unrelated individuals overlapped highly, related research reported.

The receptor was isolated from a boy under two years old with a congenital heart defect. The sample was thymocytes. The rearrangement links TRBV25-1 to TRBJ2-1; 13 bases match TRBD2. The CDR3 spells CASSGRTSGSSYNEQFF. The DNA of the CDR3 is TGTGCCAGCAGTGGCCGGACTAGCGGGAGCTCCTACAATGAGCAGTTCTTC.